Listed here are 5 T cell receptor beta chains from one sample, sequenced in a study of blood T cell repertoires in COVID-19. The method was immunoSEQ multiplex PCR; TCRdb's version includes in-frame clones alone and lacks a portion of them. The sample lists about 280,000 clones; 65% to 90% were seen once. The sample was peripheral blood. These receptor sequences come from a man between 50 and 59 years old with active or convalescent COVID-19.

This chain links TRBV18 with TRBJ2-2; 7 nucleotides align to TRBD2. Germline V gene data show CDR1 as KGHSH and CDR2 as LQKENI. The CDR3 extends over 14 amino acids. V was pared by 5 bases and J by 2 bases, with 2 bases of the junction left unmatched. The chain's CDR3 is CASSTGGNTGELFF. The CDR3 DNA sequence: TGTGCCAGCTCAACGGGGGGTAACACCGGGGAGCTGTTTTTT.

The J gene is TRBJ2-5, the V gene TRBV5-5, with D unclear. The germline CDR1 and CDR2 sequences are SGHKS and YYEKEE (reference sequence). The germline V and J ends were trimmed by 2 bases and 4 bases, with 6 bases remaining between them. CDR3 size: 12 residues. Here the CDR3 reads CASSFELETQYF. CDR3 in DNA: TGTGCCAGCAGCTTTGAGCTAGAGACCCAGTACTTC.

This clone was observed a handful of times. This sequence joins TRBV28 and TRBJ1-2; 7 nucleotides match TRBD1. V shed 6 bases and J 5 bases; nucleotides not matched to a gene: 6. Germline CDR1 is MDHEN and CDR2 is SYDVKM. The CDR3 is 13 amino acids. CDR3 in DNA: TGTGCCAGCAGGGTGGGACAGTTTTATGGCTACACCTTC. Protein: CASRVGQFYGYTF.

V and J are TRBV5-1 and TRBJ1-1, with a possible D match to TRBD1 (6 bases). The germline CDR1 and CDR2 sequences are SGHRS and YFSETQ. Trimming took 0 bases from V and 5 from J, leaving 14 bases between them. The CDR3 consists of 15 residues. The CDR3 nucleotides are TGCGCCAGCAGCTTGGTCCCATTACAGGGTACTGAAGCTTTCTTT. Translation: CASSLVPLQGTEAFF.

The V call is TRBV10-2, the J call TRBJ2-3, with 8 bases identical to TRBD2. The CDR3 consists of 14 residues. The germline V gene encodes CDR1 WSHSY and CDR2 SAAADI. Losses at the gene ends were 4 bases for V and 2 bases for J; bases not matched to a gene: 2. The CDR3 sequence: CASSGLANTDTQYF. The DNA for the CDR3 is TGCGCCAGCAGTGGACTAGCGAACACAGATACGCAGTATTTT.